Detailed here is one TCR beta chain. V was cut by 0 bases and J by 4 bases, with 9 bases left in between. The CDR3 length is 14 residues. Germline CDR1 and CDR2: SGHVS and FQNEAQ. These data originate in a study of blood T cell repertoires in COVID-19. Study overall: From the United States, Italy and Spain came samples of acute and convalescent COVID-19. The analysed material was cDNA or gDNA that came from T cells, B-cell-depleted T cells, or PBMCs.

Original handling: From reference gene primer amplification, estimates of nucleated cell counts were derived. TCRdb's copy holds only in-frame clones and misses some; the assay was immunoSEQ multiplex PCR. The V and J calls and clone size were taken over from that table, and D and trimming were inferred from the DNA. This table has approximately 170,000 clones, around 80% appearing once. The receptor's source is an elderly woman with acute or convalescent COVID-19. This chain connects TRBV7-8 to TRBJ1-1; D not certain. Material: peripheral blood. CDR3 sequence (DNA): TGTGCCAGCAGCTTAGCAGAGGGAGGCACTGAAGCTTTCTTT. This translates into CASSLAEGGTEAFF.